A selection of T cell receptor beta chains follows, all from one sample in a study of T-cell reconstitution after alpha-beta-depleted transplantation in children. From the PCR reads, TCRdb called clonotypes with MiXCR, one entry per CDR3 protein. Among some 530,000 distinct CDR3 sequences, under 15% were seen once, and the ten largest hold over 5.5%. The sample in question was PBMCs from the stem cell graft donor, obtained from the stem cell graft. The receptors shown here come from a human donor who donated a stem cell graft to a child with combined immunodeficiency. The CDR3 runs from the conserved cysteine through the conserved F or W. D genes are given only for firm matches. The size of a clone is reported for some rows only, either as once, few or many, or as a class for expanded clones.

NA	TRBV9	NA	TRBJ2-1	CASSVGPNTNEQFF	TGTGCCAGCAGCGTAGGTCCCAATACCAATGAGCAGTTCTTC
NA	TRBV5-1	many	TRBJ2-3	CASSLDGGGVTDTQYF	TGCGCCAGCAGCTTGGATGGGGGGGGCGTTACAGATACGCAGTATTTT
NA	TRBV6-5	many	TRBJ1-2	CASRTYYGYTF	TGTGCCAGCAGGACTTACTATGGCTACACCTTC
TRBD2	TRBV9	NA	TRBJ2-7	CASSVRLAGVEQYF	TGTGCCAGCAGCGTTCGTCTAGCGGGAGTCGAGCAGTACTTC
NA	TRBV5-1	many	TRBJ2-2	CASRLRQNTGELFF	TGCGCCAGCAGACTACGTCAGAACACCGGGGAGCTGTTTTTT
NA	TRBV3-1	many	TRBJ1-2	CASSQAGNYGYTF	TGTGCCAGCAGCCAGGCGGGTAACTATGGCTACACCTTC
TRBD1	TRBV9	NA	TRBJ2-1	CASSVAKGRGQVNEQFF	TGTGCCAGCAGCGTAGCAAAGGGCAGGGGGCAAGTAAATGAGCAGTTCTTC
NA	TRBV7-3	NA	TRBJ2-2	CASSFSGTLNTGELFF	TGTGCCAGCAGCTTCTCCGGGACTCTTAACACCGGGGAGCTGTTTTTT
NA	TRBV7-2	few	TRBJ2-3	CASSPGLRVDTQYF	TGTGCCAGCAGCCCGGGACTCCGGGTAGATACGCAGTATTTT
NA	TRBV12-3/TRBV12-4	many	TRBJ2-1	CASSLSGAQPGQFF	TGTGCCAGCAGTCTTTCGGGGGCCCAACCAGGGCAGTTCTTC
NA	TRBV4-3	NA	TRBJ2-7	CASSQDWATGMPYEQYF	TGCGCCAGCAGCCAAGATTGGGCTACAGGGATGCCCTACGAGCAGTACTTC
NA	TRBV7-2	few	TRBJ2-5	CASSLLPGETQYF	TGTGCCAGCAGCCTTCTCCCGGGCGAGACCCAGTACTTC
NA	TRBV5-6	many	TRBJ2-3	CASTPGEWTPSTDTQYF	TGTGCCAGCACCCCTGGGGAATGGACACCTAGCACAGATACGCAGTATTTT
TRBD2	TRBV4-3	many	TRBJ2-5	CASSPSGLEQETQYF	TGCGCCAGCAGCCCCTCAGGACTAGAACAAGAGACCCAGTACTTC
TRBD2	TRBV7-8	NA	TRBJ2-6	CASSSSGGGANVLTF	TGTGCCAGCAGCTCGAGCGGGGGTGGGGCCAACGTCCTGACTTTC
NA	TRBV12-3/TRBV12-4	many	TRBJ2-3	CASSMGVGGTYF	TGTGCCAGCAGTATGGGCGTAGGGGGGACGTATTTT
NA	TRBV10-3	NA	TRBJ2-7	CAISAVGRDADEQYF	TGTGCCATCAGTGCGGTAGGCAGGGACGCCGACGAGCAGTACTTC
TRBD1	TRBV7-9	NA	TRBJ2-5	CASSQDWQGEKETQYF	TGTGCCAGCAGCCAAGATTGGCAGGGGGAAAAGGAGACCCAGTACTTC
TRBD1	TRBV20-1	few	TRBJ1-5	CSAREWDRGNQPQHF	TGCAGTGCTAGAGAGTGGGACAGAGGCAATCAGCCCCAGCATTTT
TRBD2	TRBV3-1	NA	TRBJ2-1	CASSQDNAGEVYEQFF	TGTGCCAGCAGCCAAGATAATGCGGGGGAGGTCTATGAGCAGTTCTTC
NA	TRBV6-1	many	TRBJ1-1	CASSHAQGREAFF	TGTGCCAGCAGCCACGCTCAGGGGAGAGAAGCTTTCTTT
TRBD2	TRBV5-6	many	TRBJ2-4	CASSLGTSGILAKNIQYF	TGTGCCAGCAGCTTGGGGACTAGCGGAATCCTAGCCAAAAACATTCAGTACTTC
NA	TRBV12-3/TRBV12-4	NA	TRBJ2-7	CASSGTLGLAGSSYEQYF	TGTGCCAGCAGTGGGACACTGGGCCTGGCGGGGAGCTCCTACGAGCAGTACTTC
TRBD1	TRBV12-3/TRBV12-4	NA	TRBJ1-3	CASRQTGDGNTIYF	TGTGCCAGCAGGCAGACAGGGGATGGAAACACCATATATTTT
NA	TRBV5-1	many	TRBJ2-1	CASSLARNRDYNEQFF	TGCGCCAGCAGCTTGGCCCGGAACAGAGACTACAATGAGCAGTTCTTC
NA	TRBV10-3	NA	TRBJ1-2	CAISEERGSAPGYTF	TGTGCCATCAGTGAAGAAAGGGGGTCAGCCCCAGGCTACACCTTC
NA	TRBV2	NA	TRBJ2-7	CASSPWTASYEQYF	TGTGCCAGCAGTCCTTGGACAGCGAGCTACGAGCAGTACTTC
NA	TRBV2	NA	TRBJ2-5	CASSDRNKETQYF	TGTGCCAGCAGTGATAGGAACAAAGAGACCCAGTACTTC
NA	TRBV7-2	many	TRBJ1-2	CASRDPNYGYTF	TGTGCCAGCAGAGACCCTAACTATGGCTACACCTTC